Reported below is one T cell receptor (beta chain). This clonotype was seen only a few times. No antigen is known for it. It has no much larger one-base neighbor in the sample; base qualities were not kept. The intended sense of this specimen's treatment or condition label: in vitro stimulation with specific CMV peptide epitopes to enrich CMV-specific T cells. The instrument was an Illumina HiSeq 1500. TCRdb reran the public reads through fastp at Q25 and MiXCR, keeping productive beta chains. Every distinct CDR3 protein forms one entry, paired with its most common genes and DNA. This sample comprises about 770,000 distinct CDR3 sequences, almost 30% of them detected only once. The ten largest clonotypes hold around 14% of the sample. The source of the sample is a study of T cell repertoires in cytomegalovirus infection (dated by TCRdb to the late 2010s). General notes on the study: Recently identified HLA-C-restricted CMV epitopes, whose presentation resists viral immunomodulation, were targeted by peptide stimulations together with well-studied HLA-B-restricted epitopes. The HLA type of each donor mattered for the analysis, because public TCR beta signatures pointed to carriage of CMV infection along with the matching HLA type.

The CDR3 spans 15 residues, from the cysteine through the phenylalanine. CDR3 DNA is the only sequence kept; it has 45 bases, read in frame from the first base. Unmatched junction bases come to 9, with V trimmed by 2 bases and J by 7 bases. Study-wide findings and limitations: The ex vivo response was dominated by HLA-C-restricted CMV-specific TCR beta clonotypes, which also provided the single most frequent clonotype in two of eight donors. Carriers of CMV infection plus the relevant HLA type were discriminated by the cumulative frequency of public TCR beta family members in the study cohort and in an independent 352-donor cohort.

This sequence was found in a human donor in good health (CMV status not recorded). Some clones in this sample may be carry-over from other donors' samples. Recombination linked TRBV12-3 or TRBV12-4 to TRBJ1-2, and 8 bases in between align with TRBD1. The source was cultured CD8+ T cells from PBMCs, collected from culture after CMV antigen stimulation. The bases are TGTGCCAGCAGTTTAACAGGGGGGGAATGGAGTGGCTACACCTTC. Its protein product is CASSLTGGEWSGYTF.